Here is one TCR beta chain with its context. This clonotype was observed at least ten times. Its antigen is not yet known. Base qualities are not recorded, but no much larger clone differs from it by a single base. Expansion of CD8+CD57+ cells had been shown by flow cytometry in the patients chosen for sequencing. Every patient had severe acquired aplastic anemia, diagnosed using the International Study of Aplastic Anemia and Agranulocytosis and Camitta criteria. Patients had received no therapy at the time of blood sampling. TCR repertoires of sorted CD4+ and CD8+ blood T cells from severe aplastic anemia patients and healthy subjects were deep-sequenced in the study. In the USA, patient enrollment took place under clinicaltrials.gov protocols 00001620, 01623167, 00001397, 00071045, 00081523 and 00961064. Ficoll-Paque density gradient centrifugation was used to isolate peripheral blood mononuclear cells. CD4+ and CD8+ T cells were sorted by FACS or magnetic beads before DNA extraction.

Genomic DNA was used as template for profiling of TCR beta VDJ combinations and CDR3 sequences. An Illumina HiSeq 2000 was the platform used for TCR repertoire sequencing. Per the authors' processing: Repertoire assessment relied on Simpson's diversity index, CDR3 size and DJ length profiles, and TRBV/TRBJ rearrangement plots. The immunodominant clone was defined as the most abundant DNA sequence in deep sequencing data. CDR3 amino acid sequences were screened for sharing across subjects and were compared with published repertoires and the VDJdb database. The public reads were reprocessed in TCRdb via fastp at Q25 and MiXCR, keeping in-frame beta chains. When rows share a CDR3 protein, they turn into one entry using the most common DNA and genes. The V and J calls here are based on TCRdb, not the publication. The sample profile shows about 290,000 distinct CDR3 sequences; about three fifths of them were found once. The biggest ten clones account for roughly 1.3% of the sample.

This record comes from a study of CD8+CD57+ T cells in acquired aplastic anemia (dated by TCRdb to the late 2010s). Context from the whole study: DNA extracted from sorted CD4+ and CD8+ cells had a mean of about 3 ug, with a range of roughly 0.19 to 27.4 ug. A CD8+CD57+ expansion meant a frequency higher than the mean frequency seen in healthy subjects.

Findings and caveats that apply to the study as a whole: Between patients and healthy controls, no significant difference in CD8+ Simpson's diversity was found (P=0.060). Around 27 CD8+ CDR3 sequences were found in both patients and controls but appeared to be highly expressed in patients and within the immunodominant clones of the patients.

Trimming takes 2 bases from V and 6 bases from J, and the germline ends sit 8 bases apart. CDR1 MNHNS and CDR2 SASEGT were looked up in the germline V gene. Measured from the cysteine to the phenylalanine, the CDR3 is 13 residues long. Of all the DNA, just the CDR3 is kept, 39 bases in frame from base 1. Material for sequencing was sorted CD4+, CD8+, or CD8+CD57+ T cells (not recorded which) from PBMCs. The sequence was collected from a human donor with aplastic anemia. This chain joins TRBV6-1 to TRBJ1-3; the D gene lacks a confident call. The nucleotide sequence is TGTGCCAGCAGTGAAAGGGCGGCAAACACCATATATTTT. Its protein reads: CASSERAANTIYF.